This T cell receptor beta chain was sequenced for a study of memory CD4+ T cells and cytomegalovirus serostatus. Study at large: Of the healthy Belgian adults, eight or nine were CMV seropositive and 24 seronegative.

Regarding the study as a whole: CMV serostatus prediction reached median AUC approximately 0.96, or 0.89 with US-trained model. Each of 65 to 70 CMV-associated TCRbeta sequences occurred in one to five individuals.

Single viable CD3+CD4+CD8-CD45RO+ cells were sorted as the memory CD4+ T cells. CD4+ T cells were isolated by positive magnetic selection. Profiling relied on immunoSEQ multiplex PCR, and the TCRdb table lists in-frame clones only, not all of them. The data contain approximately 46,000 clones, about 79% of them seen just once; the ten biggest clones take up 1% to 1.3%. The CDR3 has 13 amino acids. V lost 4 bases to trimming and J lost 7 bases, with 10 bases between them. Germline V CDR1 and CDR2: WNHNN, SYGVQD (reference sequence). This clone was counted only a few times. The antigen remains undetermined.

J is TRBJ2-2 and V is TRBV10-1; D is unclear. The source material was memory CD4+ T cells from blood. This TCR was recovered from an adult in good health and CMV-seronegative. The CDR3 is CASSAEWGGELFF. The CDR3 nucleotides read TGCGCCAGCAGTGCCGAGTGGGGCGGGGAGCTGTTTTTT.